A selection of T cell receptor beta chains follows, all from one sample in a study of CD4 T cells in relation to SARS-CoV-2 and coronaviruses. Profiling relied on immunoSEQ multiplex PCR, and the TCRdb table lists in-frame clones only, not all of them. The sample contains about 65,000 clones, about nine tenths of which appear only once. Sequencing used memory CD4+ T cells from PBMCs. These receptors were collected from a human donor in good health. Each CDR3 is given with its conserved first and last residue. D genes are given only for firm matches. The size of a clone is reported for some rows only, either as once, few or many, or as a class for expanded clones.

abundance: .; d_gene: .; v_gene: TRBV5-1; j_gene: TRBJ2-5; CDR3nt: TGCGCCAGCAGCTTGGAACATAAGCAAGAGACCCAGTACTTC; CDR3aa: CASSLEHKQETQYF
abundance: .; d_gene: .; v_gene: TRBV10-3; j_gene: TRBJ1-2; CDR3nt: TGTGCCATCAGTGACCTACAACAGGGAGGGTTGAGTGGCTACACCTTC; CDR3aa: CAISDLQQGGLSGYTF
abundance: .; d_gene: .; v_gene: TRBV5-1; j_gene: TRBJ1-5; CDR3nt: TGCGCCAGCAGCTTGGCGGTGGATCAGCCCCAGCATTTT; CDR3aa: CASSLAVDQPQHF
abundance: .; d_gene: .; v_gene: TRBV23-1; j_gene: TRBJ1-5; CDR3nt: TGCGCCAGCAGTCAGACCCCAGGGCTCGGCAATCAGCCCCAGCATTTT; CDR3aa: CASSQTPGLGNQPQHF
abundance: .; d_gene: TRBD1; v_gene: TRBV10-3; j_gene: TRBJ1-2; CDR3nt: TGTGCCACCTCCACGGGACAGGAGTATGGCTACACCTTC; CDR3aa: CATSTGQEYGYTF
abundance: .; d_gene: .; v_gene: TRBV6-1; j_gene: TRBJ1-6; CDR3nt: TGTGCCAGCAGTGAAACCCACGCGGGGTCTTCACCCCTCCACTTT; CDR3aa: CASSETHAGSSPLHF
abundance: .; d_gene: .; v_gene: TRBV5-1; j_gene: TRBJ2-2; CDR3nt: TGCGCCAGCAGCTCCGGGGGGCAGGGGGTCTCCGGGGAGCTGTTTTTT; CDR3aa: CASSSGGQGVSGELFF
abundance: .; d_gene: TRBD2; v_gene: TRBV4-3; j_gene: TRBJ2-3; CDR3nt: TGCGCCAGCAGCGTCAGACTAGCGGCGAGCACAGATACGCAGTATTTT; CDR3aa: CASSVRLAASTDTQYF
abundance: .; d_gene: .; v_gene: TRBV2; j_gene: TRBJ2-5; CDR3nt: TGTGCCAGCTTACGGCAAGAGACCCAGTACTTC; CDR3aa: CASLRQETQYF
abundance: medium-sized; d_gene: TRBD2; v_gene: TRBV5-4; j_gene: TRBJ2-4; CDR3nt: TGTGCCAGCAGCCCGGGAGGGACTAGCGGGGATGGGATTCAGTACTTC; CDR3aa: CASSPGGTSGDGIQYF
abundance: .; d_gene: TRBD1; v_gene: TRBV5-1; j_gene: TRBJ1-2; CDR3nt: TGCGCCAGCAGCTCTGGGACAGGGGGCCTTTTTGATGGCTACACCTTC; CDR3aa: CASSSGTGGLFDGYTF
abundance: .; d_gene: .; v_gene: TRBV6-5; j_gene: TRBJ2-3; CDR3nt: TGTGCCAGCAGTTTCCCCACAGATACGCAGTATTTT; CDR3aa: CASSFPTDTQYF
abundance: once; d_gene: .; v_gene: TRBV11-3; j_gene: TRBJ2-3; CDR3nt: TGTGCCAGCAGCCCCTTAACTAGCACAGATACGCAGTATTTT; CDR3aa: CASSPLTSTDTQYF
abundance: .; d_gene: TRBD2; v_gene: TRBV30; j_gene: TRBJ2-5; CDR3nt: TGTGCCTGGAGTGTAGGACTAGCTGAAGAGACCCAGTACTTC; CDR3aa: CAWSVGLAEETQYF
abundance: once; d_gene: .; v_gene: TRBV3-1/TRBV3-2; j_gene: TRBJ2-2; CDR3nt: TGTGCCAGCAGCCAATTCTCTGCCGGGGAGCTGTTTTTT; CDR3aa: CASSQFSAGELFF
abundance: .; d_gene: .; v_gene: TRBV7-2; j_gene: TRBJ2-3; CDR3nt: TGTGCCAGCAGTTTTAGGGTTAACGCCGATCCTTCGCAGTATTTT; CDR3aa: CASSFRVNADPSQYF
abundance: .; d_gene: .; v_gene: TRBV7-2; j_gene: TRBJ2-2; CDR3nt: TGTGCCAGCAGCTTTTATTGGGGGGGCGGCTCCGGGGAGCTGTTTTTT; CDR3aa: CASSFYWGGGSGELFF